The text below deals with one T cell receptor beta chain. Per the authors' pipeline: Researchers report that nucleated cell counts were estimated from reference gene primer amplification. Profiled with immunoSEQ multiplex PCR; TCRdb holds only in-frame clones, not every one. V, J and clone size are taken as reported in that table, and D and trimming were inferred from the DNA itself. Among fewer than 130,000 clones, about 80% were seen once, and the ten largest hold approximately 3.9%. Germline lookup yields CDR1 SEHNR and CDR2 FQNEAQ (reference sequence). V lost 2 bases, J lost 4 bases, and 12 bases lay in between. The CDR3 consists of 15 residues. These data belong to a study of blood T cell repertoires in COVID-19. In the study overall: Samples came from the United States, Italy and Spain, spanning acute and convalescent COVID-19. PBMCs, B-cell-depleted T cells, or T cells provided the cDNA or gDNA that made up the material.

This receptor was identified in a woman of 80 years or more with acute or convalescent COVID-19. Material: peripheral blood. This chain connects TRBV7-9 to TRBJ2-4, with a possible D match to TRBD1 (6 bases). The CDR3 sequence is CASSLSTGFKNIQYF. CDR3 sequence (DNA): TGTGCCAGCAGCTTAAGTACAGGGTTTAAAAACATTCAGTACTTC.